This TCR beta chain was obtained from a study of cytomegalovirus exposure and HLA in healthy donors (dated by TCRdb to the late 2010s). For the wider study: In an earlier analysis of 550 to 750 of the donors, approximately 260 Gb of sequence data and 90 million to 130 million unique TCR beta sequences from about 180 million T cells were reported. An early release covering 550 to 700 HLA-typed donors comprised about 300 gigabases of sequencing data and tens of millions of unique TCR sequences. Of the 398 genotyped donors, approximately 80% fell in the genetic ancestry cluster associated with self-reported Caucasian donors. The study was designed to test whether signatures of past pathogen exposure could be identified by cataloging public T cell receptors. The T cell repertoires of around 730 subjects were profiled by immunosequencing and related to cytomegalovirus serostatus. A separate validation cohort of over 95 different subjects was used in addition to the 666-subject first cohort. The study combined high-throughput TCR immunosequencing, statistical association of individual TCRs with disease status, and machine learning to predict cytomegalovirus infection status. In a later analysis, previously published TCR beta repertoires from 600 to 850 donors were re-analyzed and high-resolution HLA genotyping was added so that TCR occurrence patterns could be studied. The later analysis used no new phenotypic data to find candidate immune exposures, relying instead on TCR beta sequences and their occurrence across donors. An earlier analysis of about 600 of the donors used high-throughput TCR beta sequencing to judge whether each TCR beta V gene segment behaved as functional or pseudogenic. Donor age, sex, ethnicity and CMV serostatus were compiled alongside the repertoire data. Genome-wide SNP genotypes for about 65% of the 666 donors were used in a later genetic analysis, which treated that subset as a discovery cohort. All discovery cohort repertoires had been generated using a single sequencing platform. HLA typing covered class I and class II loci at four-digit resolution. The number of typed donors differed by locus: roughly 629-640 for A, B, C, DRB1 and DQB1; 500 to 550 for DQA1; 606 for DPA1; and roughly 490 for DPB1. Roughly 5 DR-DQ haplotypes were handled as single units for association and clustering, since linkage in the cohort was strong. Among roughly 400 genotyped donors of the cohort, an average of roughly 230,000 unique TCR beta nucleotide sequences was sequenced per donor, of which roughly 17% were non-productive. The investigation overall reported the following: At a false discovery rate of 0.05, a later analysis linked some 18,000 TCR beta sequences to specific HLA alleles. According to a later analysis, most CMV-associated TCR beta chains appeared to be HLA-restricted, and the HLA associations seemed to be driven largely by CMV exposure. Roughly 15 rarely observed V segments, including chromosome 9 orphons, were excluded from the earlier analysis of almost 600 of the donors because counts were too low. Correlated functional status among segregating V segments might be attributable to linkage disequilibrium, but an unknown experimental factor could not be ruled out. In a later analysis, several top co-occurrence clusters were reported to appear linked to parvovirus B19, influenza, CMV and Epstein-Barr virus. The sequencing pipeline was judged likely to have produced a cluster of highly shared sequence variants as a technical artifact. According to a later genetic analysis, donors in an Asian-associated ancestry cluster had fewer N-insertions in productive TCRs than the approximately 710-donor mean. This cohort had only TCR beta chains sequenced, and the lack of alpha or paired-chain data limited which features could be detected. Most TCR sequences were observed very rarely across donors, whereas some public TCRs were present in many individuals. In both the original and validation cohorts, the classifier was reported to diagnose cytomegalovirus status with high specificity and sensitivity. A later analysis found that TCR association rates varied across HLA loci, with DRB1 alleles showing the most associated TCRs and HLA-C alleles the fewest. Immune exposure information for the cohort was limited to CMV serostatus. The study gave a list of over 150 TCR beta chains associated with cytomegalovirus. In a later analysis, HLA-associated TCR beta chains showed more clonal expansion and lower generation probabilities than non-associated chains that were equally common. Because some donors lacked HLA typing at each locus, the association tests relied only on the typed subset. When HLA alleles, especially DR and DQ, strongly co-occurred, attributing TCR associations to individual alleles was difficult. It was suggested by the authors that the approach could potentially be generalized to other disease states and immunological phenotypes. The presence/absence analyses assumed that sequencing depth was roughly uniform across donors, and that assumption may not be true. A further reported finding was that TCR beta sequences accurately predicted the HLA-A and HLA-B alleles for most subjects in the first cohort. The 87-base-pair reads could not distinguish some IMGT-functional V segments, including TRBV6-2 and TRBV6-3, so those segments were excluded. An association between a missense DCLRE1C variant and V-gene and J-gene trimming of TCR beta chains was found in a later genetic analysis and replicated in an independent cohort. In vitro tests confirmed that a few of the cytomegalovirus-associated TCR beta chains recognize cytomegalovirus antigens. An earlier analysis of approximately 540 of the donors showed that most TCR beta V segments appeared in productive rearrangements either about 87% or about 30% of the time, which broadly matched IMGT annotations.

The CDR3 runs 15 amino acids, cysteine and phenylalanine included. This entry keeps only the CDR3 DNA: 45 bases, framed from base 1. Trimming leaves V shorter by 5 bases and J shorter by 10 bases, with the junction holding 8 bases beyond the gene matches. CDR1 KGHSH and CDR2 LQKENI are derived from the germline V gene. The cohort was made up of about 670 healthy bone marrow donors. At the time of sampling, all cohort members were nominally healthy, though unrecorded immune exposures were likely present. The donor tested CMV seronegative, placing the donor among the 350 to 400 seronegative members of the cohort. Each donor provided a peripheral blood sample, and peripheral blood mononuclear cells were used for TCR beta sequencing. The Qiagen DNeasy Blood Extraction Kit was used to extract genomic DNA from the blood cell samples. Worth noting for this clone: Which antigen it targets is not known. No much larger clone is present one base from it, and per-base qualities are unavailable.

Library creation used the immunoSEQ multiplex PCR assay. For the multiplex PCR, a mixture combining 60 forward primers for TCR Vbeta segments and 13 reverse primers for TCR Jbeta segments was used. The CDR3 region of rearranged TCR beta genes was amplified from genomic DNA by a multiplex PCR assay. The Illumina HiSeq System was used to sequence the amplified TCR beta libraries as 87-base-pair reads. The study's processing was this. Across the roughly 670 repertoires, a later analysis counted 80 million or so unique TCR beta chains, about 10 million of which were shared by at least two donors. Raw reads were error-corrected and collapsed into unique sequences by a nearest-neighbor algorithm in which closely related sequences were merged to remove PCR and sequencing errors. V, D and J gene segments were assigned by aligning CDR3 sequences to IMGT reference sequences. For a sequence to be retained, a match of at least six nucleotides was required to both a V gene segment and a J gene segment. A rearrangement was called productive if the CDR3 had no stop codons and remained in frame with V and J, and every other rearrangement was called non-productive. Following IMGT convention, CDR3 was defined as the stretch from the second conserved V-encoded cysteine up to the conserved J-encoded phenylalanine. In an earlier analysis of some 550 of the donors, sequences lacking an unambiguous match to a single V gene segment were excluded. An earlier analysis of 587 of the donors classified V segments as functional when productive rearrangements were above 56.7% and as segregating when the standard deviation between donors was above 5%. To diagnose cytomegalovirus status from the catalog of TCR beta chain sequences, a statistical classification framework was built. V and J gene assignment, in a later analysis, came from comparing TCR nucleotide sequences with IMGT/GENE-DB human TR gene sequences. A later analysis assigned CDR3 sequences and most-parsimonious VDJ recombination scenarios with the TCRdist pipeline. In a later analysis, each TCR beta chain was defined by its CDR3 amino acid sequence together with its V-gene family, and reads without a unique V-gene family were excluded. In a later analysis, 550 to 650 highly shared, low-generation-probability nucleotide sequences were removed to address suspected cross-contamination and a sequencing artifact. In a later analysis, a clonal expansion index for each public chain was calculated from normalized within-repertoire ranks of inferred template counts. In a later analysis, generation probabilities were computed using a VDJ recombination model fitted to out-of-frame rearrangements, and the results were checked against IGoR. Hypergeometric tests were used in a later analysis to score TCR-TCR, TCR-HLA and TCR-CMV co-occurrence, with a repertoire-size bias correction applied to the TCR pairs. A later analysis estimated false discovery rates by permuting HLA or CMV assignments 20 times. In a later analysis, co-occurring TCRs were grouped using DBSCAN, with TCRdist sequence similarity added in when clustering inside HLA-allele-positive subsets. Co-occurrence clustering excluded repertoires with fewer than 30,000 or more than 120,000 public chains, plus five with anomalous nucleotide sharing. TCRdb took over this immuneACCESS table, retaining in-frame rearrangements with V and J assigned. Such tables are incomplete; in checked studies, under half of the missing clones stem from an unresolved V gene, and the remainder is unexplained. V and J calls and clone size are those listed in that table; D and trimming were worked out from the DNA. The sample table contains over 150,000 clones; only one count was recorded for over 80% of them. The ten most abundant clones make up around 1.3% of the sample.

The clonotype originates from a boy between 2 and 10 years old in good health and CMV-seronegative. The chain is encoded by TRBV18 joined to TRBJ2-1; 13 middle bases align to TRBD2. Sequenced: PBMCs. For the CDR3, the sequence is CASSLLAGGLGEQFF. The nucleotides are TGTGCCAGCTCATTACTAGCGGGGGGGCTTGGAGAGCAGTTCTTC.